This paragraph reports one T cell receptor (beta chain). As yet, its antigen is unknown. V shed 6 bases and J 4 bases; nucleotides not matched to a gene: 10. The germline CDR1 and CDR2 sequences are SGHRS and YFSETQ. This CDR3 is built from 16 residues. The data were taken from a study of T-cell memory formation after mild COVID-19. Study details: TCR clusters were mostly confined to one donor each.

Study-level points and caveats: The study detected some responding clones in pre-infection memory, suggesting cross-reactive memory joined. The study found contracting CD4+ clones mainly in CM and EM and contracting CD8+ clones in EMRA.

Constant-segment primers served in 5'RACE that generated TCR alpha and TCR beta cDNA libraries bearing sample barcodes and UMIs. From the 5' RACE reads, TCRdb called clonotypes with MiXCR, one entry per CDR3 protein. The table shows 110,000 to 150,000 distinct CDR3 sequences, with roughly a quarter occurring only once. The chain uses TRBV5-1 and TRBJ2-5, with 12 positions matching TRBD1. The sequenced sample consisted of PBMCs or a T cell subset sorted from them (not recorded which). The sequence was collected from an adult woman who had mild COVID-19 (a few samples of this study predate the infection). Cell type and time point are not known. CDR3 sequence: CASTPRGTGGIETQYF. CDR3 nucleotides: TGCGCCAGCACCCCCCGGGGGACAGGGGGCATAGAGACCCAGTACTTC.